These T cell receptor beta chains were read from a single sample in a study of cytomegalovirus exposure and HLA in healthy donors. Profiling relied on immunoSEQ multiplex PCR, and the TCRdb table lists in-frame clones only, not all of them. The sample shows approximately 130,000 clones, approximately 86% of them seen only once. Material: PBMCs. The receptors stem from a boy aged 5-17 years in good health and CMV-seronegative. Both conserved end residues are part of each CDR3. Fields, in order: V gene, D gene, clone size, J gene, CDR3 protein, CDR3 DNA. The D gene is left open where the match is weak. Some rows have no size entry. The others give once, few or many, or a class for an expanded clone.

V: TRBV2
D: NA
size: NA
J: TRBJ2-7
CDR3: CASSEGAVITYEQYF
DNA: TGTGCCAGCAGTGAGGGGGCGGTCATTACCTACGAGCAGTACTTC

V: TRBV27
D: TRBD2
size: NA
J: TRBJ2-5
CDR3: CASSLKRLAGKQETQYF
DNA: TGTGCCAGCAGTTTAAAAAGACTAGCGGGAAAGCAAGAGACCCAGTACTTC

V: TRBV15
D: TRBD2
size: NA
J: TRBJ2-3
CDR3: CATSIMAGGQDTQYF
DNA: TGTGCCACCAGCATCATGGCGGGGGGCCAAGATACGCAGTATTTT

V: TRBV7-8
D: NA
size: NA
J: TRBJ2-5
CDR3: CASSFAGETQYF
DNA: TGTGCCAGCAGCTTTGCGGGGGAGACCCAGTACTTC

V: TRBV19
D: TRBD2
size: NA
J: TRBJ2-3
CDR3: CASSETISGGIDTQYF
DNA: TGTGCCAGTAGCGAAACCATCTCGGGGGGGATTGATACGCAGTATTTT

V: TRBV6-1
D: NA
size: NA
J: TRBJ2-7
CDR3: CASSEADSIYEQYF
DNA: TGTGCCAGCAGTGAAGCGGACAGCATTTACGAGCAGTACTTC

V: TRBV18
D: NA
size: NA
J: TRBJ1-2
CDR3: CASSPLGSRTAPSSYGYTF
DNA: TGTGCCAGCTCACCTCTGGGGTCTCGGACAGCACCTTCATCCTATGGCTACACCTTC

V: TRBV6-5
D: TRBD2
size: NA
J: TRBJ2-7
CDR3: CASSYGTSGTYEQYF
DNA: TGTGCCAGCAGTTACGGGACTAGCGGGACCTACGAGCAGTACTTC

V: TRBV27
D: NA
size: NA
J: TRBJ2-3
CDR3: CASSQDITDTQYF
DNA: TGTGCCAGCAGTCAAGACATCACAGATACGCAGTATTTT

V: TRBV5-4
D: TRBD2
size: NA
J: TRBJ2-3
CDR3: CASSRSGLAGALTDTQYF
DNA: TGTGCCAGCAGCCGATCCGGACTAGCGGGGGCCCTCACAGATACGCAGTATTTT

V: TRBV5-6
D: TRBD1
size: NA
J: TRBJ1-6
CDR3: CASSSRDREGSPLHF
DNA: TGTGCCAGCAGCTCCCGGGACAGGGAAGGTTCACCCCTCCACTTT

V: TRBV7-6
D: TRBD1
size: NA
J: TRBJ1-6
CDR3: CASSLGLRGQGSPLHF
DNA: TGTGCCAGCAGCTTAGGACTCAGGGGGCAAGGTTCACCCCTCCACTTT

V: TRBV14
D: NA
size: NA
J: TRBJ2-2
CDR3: CASSQGEPKRGGGATNTGELFF
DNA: TGTGCCAGCAGCCAAGGGGAACCGAAACGTGGTGGCGGGGCAACGAACACCGGGGAGCTGTTTTTT

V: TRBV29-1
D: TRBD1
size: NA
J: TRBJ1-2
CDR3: CSVSRPRGLGNGGYTF
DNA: TGCAGCGTTAGCAGACCCAGGGGGCTCGGGAATGGTGGCTACACCTTC

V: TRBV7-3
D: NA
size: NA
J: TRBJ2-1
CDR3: CASSLERDNEQFF
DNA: TGTGCCAGCAGCCTTGAACGAGACAATGAGCAGTTCTTC

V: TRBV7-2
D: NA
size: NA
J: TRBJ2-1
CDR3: CASSLRNEQFF
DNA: TGTGCCAGCAGCTTGAGGAATGAGCAGTTCTTC

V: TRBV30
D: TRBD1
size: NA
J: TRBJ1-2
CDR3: CAWGGQGASYYGYTF
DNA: TGTGCCTGGGGGGGACAGGGGGCCTCCTACTATGGCTACACCTTC

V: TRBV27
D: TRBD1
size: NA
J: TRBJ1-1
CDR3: CASSLLRTGVMNTEAFF
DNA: TGTGCCAGCAGTTTATTAAGGACAGGGGTAATGAACACTGAAGCTTTCTTT

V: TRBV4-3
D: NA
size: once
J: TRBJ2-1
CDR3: CASSQDLTSYNEQFF
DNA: TGCGCCAGCAGCCAAGATCTTACCAGCTACAATGAGCAGTTCTTC

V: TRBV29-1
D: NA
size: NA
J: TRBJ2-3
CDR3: CSVEGFAVGTDTQYF
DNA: TGCAGCGTTGAAGGGTTTGCGGTTGGCACAGATACGCAGTATTTT

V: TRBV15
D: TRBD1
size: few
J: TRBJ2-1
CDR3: CATSGGTGEYNEQFF
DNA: TGTGCCACCAGCGGAGGGACAGGGGAGTACAATGAGCAGTTCTTC

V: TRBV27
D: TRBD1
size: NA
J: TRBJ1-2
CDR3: CASRTGQGAEYGYTF
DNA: TGTGCCAGCAGAACCGGACAGGGGGCAGAATATGGCTACACCTTC

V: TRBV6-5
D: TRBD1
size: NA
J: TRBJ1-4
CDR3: CASRTGEKLFF
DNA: TGTGCCTCCCGGACAGGGGAAAAACTGTTTTTT

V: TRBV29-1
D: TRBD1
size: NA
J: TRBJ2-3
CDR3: CSFKQGTTTDTQYF
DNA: TGCAGCTTTAAACAGGGGACGACGACAGATACGCAGTATTTT

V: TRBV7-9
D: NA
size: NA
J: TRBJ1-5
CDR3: CASSPTGNNQPQHF
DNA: TGTGCCAGCAGCCCCACAGGAAACAATCAGCCCCAGCATTTT

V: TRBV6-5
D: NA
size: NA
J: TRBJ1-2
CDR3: CASSYGNQGLNGYTF
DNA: TGTGCCAGCAGTTACGGGAACCAGGGGCTTAATGGCTACACCTTC

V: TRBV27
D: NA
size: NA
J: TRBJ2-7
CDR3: CASSDRSRRKTYEQYF
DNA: TGTGCCAGCAGTGACCGGTCGCGGCGGAAGACCTACGAGCAGTACTTC

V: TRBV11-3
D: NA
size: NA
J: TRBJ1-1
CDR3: CASSLFLNTEAFF
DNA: TGTGCCAGCAGCTTATTTCTTAACACTGAAGCTTTCTTT

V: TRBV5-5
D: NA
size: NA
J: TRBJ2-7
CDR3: CASSLVGQPYEQYF
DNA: TGTGCCAGCAGCTTGGTCGGACAGCCCTACGAGCAGTACTTC

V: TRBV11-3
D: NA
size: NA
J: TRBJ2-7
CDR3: CASSLGSSYEQYF
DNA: TGTGCCAGCAGTCTCGGGTCCTCCTACGAGCAGTACTTC

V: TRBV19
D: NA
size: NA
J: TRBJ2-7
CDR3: CASSSPGHQYEQYF
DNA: TGTGCCAGTAGTTCCCCGGGACACCAGTACGAGCAGTACTTC

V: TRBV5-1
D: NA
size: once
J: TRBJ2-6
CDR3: CASSNYRSSGANVLTF
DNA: TGCGCCAGCAGCAATTACAGGAGCTCTGGGGCCAACGTCCTGACTTTC

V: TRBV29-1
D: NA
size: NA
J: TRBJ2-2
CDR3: CSVENRLNTGELFF
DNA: TGCAGCGTTGAGAACAGATTGAACACCGGGGAGCTGTTTTTT

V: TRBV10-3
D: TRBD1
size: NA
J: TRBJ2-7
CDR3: CAISESGTGAYEQYF
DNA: TGTGCCATCAGTGAGTCGGGGACAGGGGCCTACGAGCAGTACTTC

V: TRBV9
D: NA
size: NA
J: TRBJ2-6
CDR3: CASTDGISGANVLTF
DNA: TGTGCCAGCACCGACGGGATCTCTGGGGCCAACGTCCTGACTTTC

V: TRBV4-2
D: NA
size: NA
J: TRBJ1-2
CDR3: CASSQEPNTRNYGYTF
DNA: TGTGCCAGCAGCCAAGAACCCAATACTAGGAACTATGGCTACACCTTC

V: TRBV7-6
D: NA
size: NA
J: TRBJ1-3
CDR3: CASSSRQQDTIYF
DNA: TGTGCCAGCAGCTCTAGACAGCAGGACACCATATATTTT

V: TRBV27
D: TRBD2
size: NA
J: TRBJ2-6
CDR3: CASRGLAGAGANVLTF
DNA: TGTGCCAGCAGGGGACTAGCGGGAGCTGGGGCCAACGTCCTGACTTTC

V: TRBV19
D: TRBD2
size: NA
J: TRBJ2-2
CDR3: CASTLTSGRLGTGELFF
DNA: TGTGCCAGTACCCTGACTAGCGGGAGGTTGGGCACCGGGGAGCTGTTTTTT

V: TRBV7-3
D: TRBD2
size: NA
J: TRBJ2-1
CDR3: CASSTNGLAGENEQFF
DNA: TGTGCCAGCAGCACCAACGGACTAGCGGGCGAAAATGAGCAGTTCTTC

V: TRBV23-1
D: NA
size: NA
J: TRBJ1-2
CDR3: CATLLLYGYTF
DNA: TGCGCCACCCTTCTCTTATATGGCTACACCTTC

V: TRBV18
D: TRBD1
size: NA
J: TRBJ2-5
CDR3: CASSPRTGVEETQYF
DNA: TGTGCCAGCTCACCAAGGACAGGGGTTGAGGAGACCCAGTACTTC